These 5 T cell receptor beta chains were sequenced from one sample in a study of blood T cell repertoires in COVID-19. The protocol was immunoSEQ multiplex PCR, while the TCRdb copy is restricted to in-frame clones and leaves out a portion. The data contain around 380,000 clones, approximately 89% of them seen just once; the ten biggest clones take up roughly 1.4%. The sequenced sample consisted of PBMCs or T cells enriched from blood (not recorded which). The receptors originated from a man aged 25-45 years who had recovered from COVID-19.

J is TRBJ1-4 and V is TRBV7-9; D is uncertain. Germline CDR1 SEHNR, CDR2 FQNEAQ (reference sequence). The CDR3 is 14 residues long. Trimming stripped 4 bases from V and 4 bases from J, with 10 bases between. The CDR3 spells CASSSGGLNEKLFF. The CDR3 region has the DNA TGTGCCAGCAGCTCGGGCGGGCTTAATGAAAAACTGTTTTTT.

As regards this clone: The junction departs from germline at one end; a sequencing error may be responsible. The genes are TRBV14 and TRBJ1-3; 8 positions agree with TRBD1. The CDR3 consists of 12 residues. Looked up from germline, CDR1 is SGHDN and CDR2 is FVKESK. CDR3 nucleotides: TGTGCCAGCAGCCGAGTGGGGACAGGACTTTTTTTT. The encoded protein is CASSRVGTGLFF.

This chain links TRBV9 with TRBJ1-4, with a tentative D call TRBD1 (5 bases). The V end was cut by 4 bases, the J end by 2 bases, with 9 bases between. From germline, CDR1 is SGDLS and CDR2 YYNGEE. This CDR3 has 14 residues. Written as DNA, the CDR3 is TGTGCCAGCAGCCCCGGGGGTACTAATGAAAAACTGTTTTTT. Translated, it gives CASSPGGTNEKLFF.

V usage is TRBV7-6 and J usage is TRBJ1-5; TRBD1 matches 7 bases. Trimming took 5 bases from V and 0 from J; bases not matched to a gene: 13. This CDR3 has 18 residues. Germline V gene lookup returns CDR1 SGHVS and CDR2 FNYEAQ. In nucleotides, the CDR3 is TGTGCCAGCAGCCGGGACAGCTTCCAGGGTTATAGCAATCAGCCCCAGCATTTT. It codes for CASSRDSFQGYSNQPQHF.

J is TRBJ1-2 and V is TRBV3-1 (or the pseudogene TRBV3-2); D remains ambiguous. Germline CDR1 is LGHDT and CDR2 is YNNKEL (reference sequence). CDR3 length: 13 residues. V was shortened by 4 bases and J by 3 bases, with 9 bases between the two germline ends. As DNA, the CDR3 is TGTGCCAGCAGCCGCGGGAATCACTATGGCTACACCTTC. Translation: CASSRGNHYGYTF.